The present TCR beta chain was sequenced within a study of blood T cell repertoires in COVID-19. Study context: Researchers got acute and convalescent COVID-19 samples from the United States, Italy and Spain.

In the study's own analysis: Amplification of reference gene primers was used by the study to estimate nucleated cell counts. Assay: immunoSEQ multiplex PCR; the TCRdb copy retains only in-frame clones and omits some. V and J calls and clone size come straight from that table; D and trimming were deduced from the DNA. The data hold about 310,000 clones, with 87% observed a single time. J lost 2 bases, V lost 2 bases, and 1 base had no gene match. CDR1 SGHTS and CDR2 YDEGEE come from the germline V gene. CDR3 length equals 13 residues. The TCR was taken from a woman aged 50 to 60 who had recovered from COVID-19. The sequencing sample was made of peripheral blood. The chain carries TRBV5-8 and TRBJ2-7, with 7 bases identical to TRBD2. The CDR3 bases are TGTGCCAGCAGCTTCGGGGGGACCTACGAGCAGTACTTC. Encoded protein: CASSFGGTYEQYF.